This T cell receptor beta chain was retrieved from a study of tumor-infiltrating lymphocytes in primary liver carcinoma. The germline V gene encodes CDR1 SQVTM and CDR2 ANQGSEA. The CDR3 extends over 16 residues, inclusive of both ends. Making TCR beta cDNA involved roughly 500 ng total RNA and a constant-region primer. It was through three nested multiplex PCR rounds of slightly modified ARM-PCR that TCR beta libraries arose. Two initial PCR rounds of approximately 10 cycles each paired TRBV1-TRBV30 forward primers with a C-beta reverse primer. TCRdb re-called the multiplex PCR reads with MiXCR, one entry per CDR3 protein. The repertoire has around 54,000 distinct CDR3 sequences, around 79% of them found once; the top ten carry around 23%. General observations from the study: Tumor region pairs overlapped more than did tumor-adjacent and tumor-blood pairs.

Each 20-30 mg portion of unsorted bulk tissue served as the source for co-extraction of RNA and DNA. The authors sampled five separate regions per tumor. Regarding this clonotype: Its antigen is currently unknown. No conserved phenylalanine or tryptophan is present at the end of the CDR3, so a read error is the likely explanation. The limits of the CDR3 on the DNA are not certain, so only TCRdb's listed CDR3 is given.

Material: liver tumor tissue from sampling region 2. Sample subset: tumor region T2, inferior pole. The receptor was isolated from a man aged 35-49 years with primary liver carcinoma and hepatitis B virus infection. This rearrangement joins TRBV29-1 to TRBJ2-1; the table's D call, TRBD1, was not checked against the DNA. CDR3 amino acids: CSVEWDRIRSYNEQFL.